The sequence of this TCR beta chain was determined in a study of blood T cell repertoires in COVID-19. Study background: There were acute and convalescent COVID-19 samples, and they came from the United States, Italy and Spain.

Generated by immunoSEQ multiplex PCR, the TCRdb table keeps only in-frame clones and is missing some. The table lists just over 650,000 clones, 75% to 90% of them singletons. CDR1 SNHLY and CDR2 FYNNEI come from the germline V gene. V lost 3 bases to trimming and J lost 8 bases, with 10 bases between them. The CDR3 spans 12 residues. The receptor was derived from a young woman with acute or convalescent COVID-19. Sequencing was done on a sample of peripheral blood. This chain connects TRBV2 to TRBJ1-2; unclear D gene. The CDR3 region is CASSELGGGYTF. The CDR3 DNA is TGTGCCAGCAGTGAGTTGGGCGGGGGCTACACCTTC.